This T cell receptor beta chain stems from a study of T cell changes during pregnancy in multiple sclerosis. The table came from immunoSEQ multiplex PCR; TCRdb's copy has only in-frame clones and leaves some out. Found here are 99,000 or so clones, roughly 92% of them singletons; the top ten hold almost 1%. Specimen: peripheral blood, collected after pregnancy. This clonotype was sampled from a female donor with multiple sclerosis, enrolled in a pregnancy study.

As DNA, the CDR3 is TGCGCCAGCAGCTTGGAGTCGGGTCCTTGGACCCAGTACTTC. Amino acids: CASSLESGPWTQYF. The V call is TRBV5-1, the J call TRBJ2-5; D ambiguous. Germline CDR1 and CDR2: SGHRS and YFSETQ. Trimming cost V 0 bases and J 7 bases, with 13 bases left between them. There are 14 residues in the CDR3.